This T cell receptor beta chain was found in a study of shared clonotypes between healthy human individuals. Study-level information: Each donor's CD4 naive and CD4 memory cells filled three plates apiece, CD8 naive two, and CD8 memory one.

V was cut by 0 bases and J by 2 bases, with 8 bases left in between. The CDR3 covers 14 residues. Germline CDR1 is LNHNV and CDR2 is YYDKDF (reference sequence). Repertoires were generated with immunoSEQ multiplex PCR, while TCRdb's copy carries only in-frame clones and drops some. The data show about 2.4 million clones, with 93% seen just once and roughly 0.36% held by the top ten. The sequence was collected from a man aged 18 to 35 in good health. Some clones in this sample may be carry-over from other donors' samples. The chain links TRBV15 to TRBJ2-7; D not certain. The sequenced material came from naive CD4+ T cells from PBMCs. Subset meaning: CD45RA+ positively selected. Here the CDR3 DNA reads TGTGCCACCAGCAGAGAAGCTTATACCTACGAGCAGTACTTC. Translation gives CATSREAYTYEQYF.